This T cell receptor (beta chain) was sequenced in a study of OX40 agonist ivuxolimab in advanced cancers. For the study at large: The diagnoses of dose-escalation patients were hepatocellular carcinoma, melanoma, renal cell or head and neck cancer. Under the entry rules, prior anti-PD-1, anti-PD-L1 or anti-CTLA-4 therapy was allowed, and 40% had some.

The CDR3 runs 15 residues. Trimming cost V 1 base and J 0 bases, with 7 bases left between them. Looked up from germline, CDR1 is MGHRA and CDR2 is YSYEKL. Sequenced by immunoSEQ multiplex PCR; TCRdb stores in-frame clones only, minus some. Of 80,000 to 100,000 clones listed, about 85% are singletons. General observations from the study: Both blood CD4+ and CD8+ T cells showed clonal growth by week 6 at 0.1 to 3.0 mg/kg. Nonresponders included some who also had low normalized T-cell clonal expansion.

Turning to this clone: The antigen remains unidentified.

This clonotype was obtained from an adult with an advanced solid tumor such as melanoma, head and neck, liver or kidney cancer. This chain links TRBV4-1 with TRBJ1-3; no firm D call. The material sequenced was CD4+ or CD8+ T cells sorted from blood, taken in a trial of the OX40 agonist ivuxolimab. The CDR3 region is CASSQVYHSGNTIYF. CDR3 sequence (DNA): TGCGCCAGCAGCCAAGTGTACCACTCTGGAAACACCATATATTTT.